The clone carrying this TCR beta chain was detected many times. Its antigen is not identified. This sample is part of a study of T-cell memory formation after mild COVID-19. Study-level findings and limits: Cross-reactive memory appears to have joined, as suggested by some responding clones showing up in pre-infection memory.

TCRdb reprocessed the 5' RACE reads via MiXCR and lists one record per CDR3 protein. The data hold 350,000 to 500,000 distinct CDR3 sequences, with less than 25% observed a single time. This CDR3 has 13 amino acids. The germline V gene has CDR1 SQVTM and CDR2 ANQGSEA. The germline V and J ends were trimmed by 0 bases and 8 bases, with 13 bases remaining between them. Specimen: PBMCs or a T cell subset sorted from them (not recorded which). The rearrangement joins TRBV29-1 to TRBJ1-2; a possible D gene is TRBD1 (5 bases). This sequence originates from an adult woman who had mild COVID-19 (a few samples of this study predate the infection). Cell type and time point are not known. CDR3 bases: TGCAGCGTTGAAGATCTTCACCAGGGAGGCTACACCTTC. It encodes CSVEDLHQGGYTF.